This entry describes one T cell receptor beta chain. Its antigen is unknown. The data belong to a study of immune evolution from preneoplasia to lung adenocarcinoma. Germline V gives CDR1 MNHEY, CDR2 SMNVEV (reference sequence). The CDR3 loop spans 13 amino acids. The V end lost 7 bases, the J end lost 4 bases, and 11 bases lay between the germline ends. Generated by immunoSEQ multiplex PCR, the TCRdb table keeps only in-frame clones and is missing some. This sample has about 6,300 clones, with approximately 79% found just once. Two lung cancer pathologists independently confirmed each histologic diagnosis. After pathologic assessment, macro-dissection selected premalignant or tumor cells for extraction. Study findings and constraints: Top clone share appeared to fall from AAH through AIS, MIA, adenocarcinoma. T cell clonality was higher in KRAS-mutant than EGFR-mutant or wild-type nodules.

Material: FFPE minimally invasive lung adenocarcinoma tissue. This receptor was obtained from a person between 65 and 80 years old with lung adenocarcinoma. The chain has TRBV27 and TRBJ1-5; D unclear. The CDR3 reads CASMSQMNQPQHF. DNA of the CDR3: TGTGCCAGCATGTCACAGATGAATCAGCCCCAGCATTTT.